A selection of T cell receptor beta chains follows, all from one sample in a study of blood T cell repertoires in COVID-19. The repertoire was sequenced with immunoSEQ multiplex PCR; TCRdb's copy has only in-frame clones and lacks some. The data contain 80,000 or so clones, roughly nine tenths of them singletons. Sequencing used peripheral blood. These receptors originate from a man aged 45-65 years with acute or convalescent COVID-19. Each CDR3 is given with its conserved first and last residue. The D gene is left open where the match is weak. The size field is filled for only some rows; it gives once, few, many or a size class.

j_call	d_call	v_call	clone_size	cdr3_aa	cdr3_nt
TRBJ2-7	TRBD2	TRBV13	few	CASSSTSGLTYEQYF	TGTGCCAGCAGCTCCACTAGCGGGCTTACCTACGAGCAGTACTTC
TRBJ1-1	.	TRBV11-2	.	CASSRGGEAFF	TGTGCCAGCAGTCGAGGTGGGGAAGCTTTCTTT
TRBJ1-3	TRBD1	TRBV24-1	once	CATSVGQGTSGNTIYF	TGTGCCACCAGTGTCGGACAGGGGACCTCTGGAAACACCATATATTTT
TRBJ1-5	.	TRBV7-2	.	CASSLGVNRDQPQHF	TGTGCCAGCAGCTTAGGGGTTAACAGGGACCAGCCCCAGCATTTT
TRBJ2-1	.	TRBV5-8	.	CASSLSVYNEQFF	TGTGCCAGCAGCTTGTCTGTTTACAATGAGCAGTTCTTC
TRBJ2-7	.	TRBV6-1	.	CASSEQYQNYEQYF	TGTGCCAGCAGTGAACAGTACCAGAACTACGAGCAGTACTTC
TRBJ2-3	TRBD1	TRBV24-1	.	CATSDLRGQGSDTQYF	TGTGCCACCAGTGATTTGCGCGGACAGGGGTCAGATACGCAGTATTTT
TRBJ2-3	TRBD2	TRBV19	.	CASSRTSGSADTQYF	TGTGCCAGTAGTAGAACTAGCGGGAGTGCAGATACGCAGTATTTT
TRBJ1-6	TRBD1	TRBV20-1	.	CSASGTGYSPLHF	TGCAGTGCTAGTGGGACAGGGTACTCACCCCTCCACTTT
TRBJ2-1	TRBD1	TRBV7-2	.	CASSPRGLTGAYNEQFF	TGTGCCAGCAGCCCCAGAGGGTTGACAGGGGCCTACAATGAGCAGTTCTTC
TRBJ1-6	.	TRBV5-4	.	CASSSKDRNSPLHF	TGTGCCAGCAGCTCAAAAGACAGGAATTCACCCCTCCACTTT
TRBJ2-5	TRBD2	TRBV2	.	CASSVALAGGWEETQYF	TGTGCCAGCAGTGTAGCTCTAGCGGGGGGCTGGGAAGAGACCCAGTACTTC
TRBJ1-1	.	TRBV3-1/TRBV3-2	.	CASSQEAMADTEAFF	TGTGCCAGCAGCCAAGAAGCAATGGCGGACACTGAAGCTTTCTTT
TRBJ2-7	.	TRBV10-2	.	CASSEVQGGEQYF	TGCGCCAGCAGTGAGGTTCAAGGGGGTGAGCAGTACTTC
TRBJ2-1	.	TRBV6-5	few	CASRPTGIKNEQFF	TGTGCCAGCAGGCCCACGGGGATTAAGAATGAGCAGTTCTTC
TRBJ2-7	TRBD1	TRBV4-1	.	CASSRGQGNSYEQYF	TGCGCCAGCAGCCGCGGACAGGGGAACTCCTACGAGCAGTACTTC
TRBJ2-7	TRBD2	TRBV3-1/TRBV3-2	.	CASSQDQRGPYEQYF	TGTGCCAGCAGCCAAGATCAGCGGGGTCCCTACGAGCAGTACTTC
TRBJ2-7	.	TRBV15	.	CATSRGVSYEQYF	TGTGCCACCAGCAGGGGAGTCTCCTACGAGCAGTACTTC
TRBJ1-5	.	TRBV7-9	.	CASSLGETDSNQPQHF	TGTGCCAGCAGCTTAGGGGAGACGGATAGCAATCAGCCCCAGCATTTT
TRBJ1-1	TRBD1	TRBV5-1	.	CASSTGQVNTEAFF	TGCGCCAGCAGCACGGGACAGGTGAACACTGAAGCTTTCTTT
TRBJ1-6	.	TRBV5-1	few	CASSQGSRDSPLHF	TGCGCCAGCAGTCAGGGGTCACGGGATTCACCCCTCCACTTT
TRBJ1-4	.	TRBV6-1	.	CASSERRAKLFF	TGTGCCAGCAGTGAACGGAGAGCAAAACTGTTTTTT
TRBJ2-3	.	TRBV4-1	once	CASSQRQLTDTQYF	TGCGCCAGCAGCCAGAGACAGCTCACAGATACGCAGTATTTT
TRBJ1-2	TRBD1	TRBV6-5	.	CASSYSIQGNYGYTF	TGTGCCAGCAGTTACTCGATACAGGGGAACTATGGCTACACCTTC
TRBJ2-2	.	TRBV5-1	.	CASSRKRQGSYTGELFF	TGCGCCAGCTCTAGAAAGAGGCAGGGGAGTTACACCGGGGAGCTGTTTTTT
TRBJ2-2	TRBD1	TRBV18	few	CASSRGQGNTGELFF	TGTGCCAGCTCACGAGGACAGGGGAACACCGGGGAGCTGTTTTTT
TRBJ1-1	TRBD1	TRBV5-1	.	CASSLEGANTEAFF	TGCGCCAGCAGCCTAGAGGGGGCGAACACTGAAGCTTTCTTT
TRBJ1-2	.	TRBV24-1	few	CATSDSRYGYTF	TGTGCCACCAGTGATTCGAGATATGGCTACACCTTC
TRBJ1-6	.	TRBV19	.	CASSLGTSNSPLHF	TGTGCCAGTAGTCTCGGGACATCTAATTCACCCCTCCACTTT
TRBJ1-5	TRBD1	TRBV6-5	medium-sized	CASSTGGRQPQHF	TGTGCCAGCAGTACAGGGGGACGGCAGCCCCAGCATTTT
TRBJ2-2	.	TRBV2	.	CASSDNSGPGELFF	TGTGCCAGCAGTGATAATAGTGGTCCCGGGGAGCTGTTTTTT
TRBJ2-1	TRBD2	TRBV27	.	CASSSLAGGHNEQFF	TGTGCCAGCAGTTCACTAGCGGGGGGGCACAATGAGCAGTTCTTC
TRBJ1-1	.	TRBV6-1	.	CASSAWLEADRNTEAFF	TGTGCCAGCAGTGCCTGGTTAGAGGCTGATAGGAACACTGAAGCTTTCTTT
TRBJ1-1	TRBD1	TRBV19	.	CASKGVWGQANTEAFF	TGTGCCAGTAAGGGGGTATGGGGACAGGCGAACACTGAAGCTTTCTTT
TRBJ2-5	TRBD2	TRBV19	.	CASSRRGAGAQYF	TGTGCCAGTAGTCGAAGGGGTGCGGGGGCCCAGTACTTC
TRBJ1-1	.	TRBV10-3	.	CAIRPGLTNTEAFF	TGTGCCATCAGGCCGGGACTCACGAACACTGAAGCTTTCTTT
TRBJ2-1	TRBD2	TRBV6-5	once	CASSPLAGGRDEQFF	TGTGCCAGCTCTCCCCTAGCGGGGGGCCGCGATGAGCAGTTCTTC
TRBJ1-6	TRBD1	TRBV27	.	CASSLDRGSSPLHF	TGTGCCAGCAGTTTGGACAGGGGCTCTTCACCCCTCCACTTT
TRBJ2-5	.	TRBV6-2/TRBV6-3	.	CASSYQRTAQETQYF	TGTGCCAGCAGTTACCAAAGGACAGCCCAAGAGACCCAGTACTTC
TRBJ2-5	.	TRBV7-9	.	CASSLAAGQETQYF	TGTGCCAGCAGCTTAGCGGCAGGCCAAGAGACCCAGTACTTC
TRBJ2-7	TRBD2	TRBV29-1	once	CSVVPAGGSYEQYF	TGCAGCGTTGTGCCAGCGGGAGGCTCCTACGAGCAGTACTTC
TRBJ1-1	.	TRBV7-2	.	CASSPGGFESEAFF	TGTGCCAGCAGCCCGGGGGGGTTTGAATCTGAAGCTTTCTTT
TRBJ2-2	TRBD1	TRBV7-2	.	CASSLGGQARNGELFF	TGTGCCAGCAGCTTAGGGGGACAGGCCCGAAACGGGGAGCTGTTTTTT
TRBJ2-2	TRBD2	TRBV29-1	.	CSAREGRSGELFF	TGCAGCGCCCGGGAGGGGAGGTCCGGGGAGCTGTTTTTT
TRBJ2-1	.	TRBV2	.	CASRRGGTNNEQFF	TGTGCCAGCAGGAGGGGGGGGACTAACAATGAGCAGTTCTTC
TRBJ2-3	TRBD2	TRBV28	.	CASSLTLAGGDTQYF	TGTGCCAGCAGTTTAACCCTAGCGGGAGGAGATACGCAGTATTTT
TRBJ2-3	TRBD2	TRBV5-6	.	CASSYRTSGGRTDTQYF	TGTGCCAGCAGCTATCGGACTAGCGGGGGGCGCACAGATACGCAGTATTTT
TRBJ2-1	.	TRBV9	.	CASSAGGTGPYNEQFF	TGTGCCAGCAGCGCGGGGGGGACAGGGCCCTACAATGAGCAGTTCTTC
TRBJ2-2	TRBD2	TRBV5-5	.	CASSPSAGGPSGELFF	TGTGCCAGCAGCCCCTCAGCGGGAGGGCCGTCCGGGGAGCTGTTTTTT
TRBJ2-7	TRBD2	TRBV20-1	.	CSASFVGGPLYEQYF	TGCAGTGCTAGTTTTGTGGGAGGGCCCCTCTACGAGCAGTACTTC
TRBJ2-2	TRBD1	TRBV6-5	.	CASSPGGAGNGELFF	TGTGCCAGCAGCCCAGGGGGCGCTGGGAACGGGGAGCTGTTTTTT
TRBJ2-5	TRBD2	TRBV9	.	CASSAGTSIRYGETQYF	TGTGCCAGCAGTGCCGGGACTAGCATCAGATACGGGGAGACCCAGTACTTC